Below are 2 T cell receptor beta chains sequenced from a single sample in a study of yellow fever vaccine responses in identical twins. TCRdb redid the calling of the RT-PCR reads with MiXCR, one entry per CDR3 protein. Found here are about 4,000 distinct CDR3 sequences, approximately 82% of them singletons; the top ten hold about 4%. The sequenced sample was T cells from blood (PBMCs), unsorted or a sorted subset (not recorded which), obtained before or after yellow fever vaccination (not recorded which). These receptors were collected from a woman between 18 and 29 years old who received the yellow fever vaccine.

The V call is TRBV7-9, the J call TRBJ1-4; D is possibly TRBD1 (5 bases). The V gene's germline CDR1 is SEHNR and CDR2 FQNEAQ (reference sequence). The V and J ends lost 2 bases and 1 base respectively, with 11 bases between them. The CDR3 loop spans 16 amino acids. The CDR3 bases are TGTGCCAGCAGCTTACAGCGGCAGGGAACTAATGAAAAACTGTTTTTT. Translated, it gives CASSLQRQGTNEKLFF.

This chain connects TRBV18 to TRBJ2-1; 7 bases are shared with TRBD2. This CDR3 has 14 residues. Germline V gives CDR1 KGHSH, CDR2 LQKENI. After removal of 3 bases from V and 3 bases from J, the junction contained 2 bases not matched to a gene. The CDR3 protein is CASSPTGGYNEQFF. The CDR3 bases are TGTGCCAGCTCACCTACGGGGGGCTACAATGAGCAGTTCTTC.